This TCR beta chain originates from a study of CD8+ T cells in alopecia areata. This clone was observed a handful of times. Its specificity is not known. General study results and limits: Tofacitinib produced a significant decrease in scalp clonality and in expanded CD8+ clones among the top 100.

Sample treatment: oral pan-JAK inhibitor, 5-10 mg twice daily. Extraction of RNA preceded its reverse transcription into cDNA, which served as the sequencing template. This table comes from immunoSEQ multiplex PCR, and its TCRdb copy is limited to in-frame clones, with some not included. The sample holds some 190,000 clones; roughly 46% are singletons and the top ten take around 10%. The CDR3 consists of 15 residues. In germline, CDR1 is MGHRA, CDR2 YSYEKL. Trimming cost V 2 bases and J 0 bases, with 10 bases left between them. The sequence was collected from a human donor with alopecia areata. The gene calls are TRBV4-1 and TRBJ1-1, with D possibly matching TRBD1 (5 bases). The sample consisted of CD8+ T cells sorted from blood, taken between weeks 51 and 54, from a patient treated with tofacitinib. In DNA, the CDR3 is TGCGCCAGCAGCCAACAGACAGACATGAACACTGAAGCTTTCTTT. It encodes CASSQQTDMNTEAFF.